This entry describes one TCR beta chain. CDR1 and CDR2 (germline): SQVTM, ANQGSEA. V shed 4 bases and J shed 5 bases, with 14 bases lying between them. CDR3 length: 13 amino acids. Specified time point: persistent/refractory GD, antithyroid drugs over 5 years with positive TRAb. RNA isolated from PBMCs was used to make the TCR library. This sample stems from a study of regulatory T cells in long-lasting Graves disease. Arm-PCR of CDR3 regions with iRepertoire HTBI primers generated TCR beta libraries. TCRdb ran MiXCR on the multiplex PCR reads and lists one entry per CDR3 protein. The sample shows around 300,000 distinct CDR3 sequences, 22% of them seen only once.

The J gene is TRBJ2-5, the V gene TRBV29-1; D tentatively fits TRBD1 or TRBD2 (5 bases each). The material was peripheral blood mononuclear cells (PBMCs), obtained when the disease was refractory, from a patient treated with antithyroid drugs. This TCR was recovered from a female donor with Graves disease. The CDR3 spells CSVVIPGSETQYF. DNA for the CDR3: TGCAGCGTTGTAATACCAGGGAGTGAGACCCAGTACTTC. The full variable domain, completed using reference TRBV29-1 and TRBJ2-5, is SAVISQKPSRDICQRGTSLTIQCQVDSQVTMMFWYRQQPGQSLTLIATANQGSEATYESGFVIDKFPISRPNLTFSTLTVSNMSPEDSSIYLCSVVIPGSETQYFGPGTRLLVL.